This paragraph covers one T cell receptor (beta chain) sequence. After removal of 4 bases from V and 2 bases from J, the junction contained 11 bases not matched to a gene. Germline assignment: CDR1 SGHTA and CDR2 FQGNSA. The length of the CDR3 is 16 residues. This sample is drawn from a study of OX40 agonist ivuxolimab in advanced cancers. TCRdb's table, derived via immunoSEQ multiplex PCR, lists solely in-frame clones and lacks some. The table shows tens of thousands of clones, with around 85% occurring only once. The chain employs TRBV7-2 and TRBJ2-7; TRBD2 matches 7 bases. Sequenced material: CD4+ or CD8+ T cells sorted from blood, taken in a trial of the OX40 agonist ivuxolimab. The receptor was isolated from an adult with an advanced solid tumor such as melanoma, head and neck, liver or kidney cancer. CDR3 in amino acids: CASSYRSSGLAYEQYF. The CDR3 DNA follows: TGTGCCAGCAGCTATCGTAGTAGCGGGTTAGCCTACGAGCAGTACTTC.